Listed below are T cell receptor beta chains from one sample, sequenced in a study of blood T cells in healthy people across ages. TCRdb re-analysed the 5' RACE reads in MiXCR, keeping a single row per CDR3 protein. The sample contains fewer than 700,000 distinct CDR3 sequences, approximately 40% of which appear only once. Sequenced input: blood. Source of these receptors: an elderly man in good health. The CDR3 runs from the conserved cysteine through the conserved F or W. A D gene is named only where the DNA matches it firmly. Some rows have no size entry. The others give once, few or many, or a class for an expanded clone.

clone_size	j_call	v_call	d_call	cdr3_aa	cdr3_nt
-	TRBJ2-1	TRBV11-3	-	CASSLVSSHNEQFF	TGTGCCAGCAGCTTAGTGTCCTCTCACAATGAGCAGTTCTTC
-	TRBJ2-7	TRBV12-5	TRBD1	CASGLDRGEQYF	TGTGCTAGTGGCCTAGACAGGGGCGAGCAGTACTTC
-	TRBJ2-4	TRBV5-4	-	CASSPGDTLKNIQYF	TGTGCCAGCAGCCCCGGAGATACCTTAAAAAACATTCAGTACTTC
-	TRBJ1-4	TRBV6-2/TRBV6-3	-	CASSLLGPNEKLFF	TGTGCCAGCAGTCTACTTGGACCTAATGAAAAACTGTTTTTT
-	TRBJ2-3	TRBV6-2/TRBV6-3	TRBD2	CATRLAGDMDTQYF	TGTGCCACTAGACTAGCGGGAGATATGGATACGCAGTATTTT
-	TRBJ1-2	TRBV20-1	-	CSASDSGTAGFLSGYTF	TGCAGTGCTAGTGACTCCGGAACAGCGGGATTCTTGTCTGGCTACACCTTC
many	TRBJ2-7	TRBV7-2	-	CASSLLDGPYEQYF	TGTGCCAGCAGCTTACTGGACGGTCCCTACGAGCAGTACTTC
few	TRBJ2-7	TRBV3-1	-	CASSSSGFSYEQYF	TGTGCCAGCAGCTCCTCAGGGTTTTCCTACGAGCAGTACTTC
-	TRBJ2-4	TRBV20-1	-	CSAIRRAGLAKNIQYF	TGCAGTGCCATAAGACGAGCGGGTTTAGCCAAAAACATTCAGTACTTC
-	TRBJ2-3	TRBV5-1	-	CASSLDAASTDTQYF	TGCGCCAGCAGCTTGGATGCGGCCTCCACAGATACGCAGTATTTT